This TCR beta chain appears in the sequencing data of a study of cytomegalovirus exposure and HLA in healthy donors (dated by TCRdb to the late 2010s). Regarding the research as a whole: According to an earlier analysis of around 600 of the donors, about 179 million T cells yielded roughly 110 million unique TCR beta sequences and 276 Gb of sequence data. An early release that covered several hundred HLA-typed donors contained about 300 gigabases of sequencing data and around 80 million unique TCR sequences. Of the approximately 400 genotyped donors, 81% were placed in the genetic ancestry cluster associated with self-reported Caucasian donors. The aim of the study was to test whether cataloging public T cell receptors could identify signatures of past pathogen exposure. The study profiled the T cell repertoires of hundreds of subjects by immunosequencing and related them to cytomegalovirus serostatus. In addition to the first cohort of 666 subjects, a separate validation cohort of approximately 120 different subjects was used. High-throughput TCR immunosequencing, statistical association of individual TCRs with disease status, and machine learning were combined to predict cytomegalovirus infection status. A later analysis re-examined previously published TCR beta repertoires from more than 650 donors and added high-resolution HLA genotyping to investigate patterns of TCR occurrence. Rather than using new phenotypic data, the later analysis identified candidate immune exposures from TCR beta sequences and from how often those sequences occurred across donors. To decide whether each TCR beta V gene segment behaved as functional or pseudogenic, an earlier analysis of some 570 of the donors relied on high-throughput TCR beta sequencing. Donor age, sex, ethnicity and CMV serostatus were compiled alongside the repertoire data. Genome-wide SNP genotypes for about three fifths of the 666 donors were used in a later genetic analysis, which treated that subset as a discovery cohort. Every discovery cohort repertoire had been produced on one sequencing platform. Both class I and class II loci were covered by HLA typing, at four-digit resolution. Typing coverage varied by locus: roughly 629-640 donors for A, B, C, DRB1 and DQB1; roughly 500 for DQA1; 600 to 610 for DPA1; roughly 450 for DPB1. About 5 DR-DQ haplotypes were handled as single units for association and clustering, since linkage in the cohort was strong. Among some 400 genotyped donors of the cohort, an average of 235,054 unique TCR beta nucleotide sequences were sequenced per donor, roughly 18% of them non-productive. On the study overall, not on this receptor specifically: While some public TCRs were present in many individuals, most TCR sequences turned up only very rarely across donors. Correlated functional status among segregating V segments might reflect linkage disequilibrium, but an unknown experimental factor could not be ruled out. A few of the identified cytomegalovirus-associated TCR beta chains were confirmed in vitro to be specific for cytomegalovirus antigens. V-gene and J-gene trimming of TCR beta chains was associated with a missense DCLRE1C variant in a later genetic analysis, and the association was replicated in an independent cohort. Compared with the 666-donor mean, donors in an Asian-associated ancestry cluster had fewer N-insertions in productive TCRs, according to a later genetic analysis. In an earlier analysis of about 540 of the donors, most TCR beta V segments were observed in productive rearrangements about 90% or about 30% of the time, broadly matching IMGT annotations. Some IMGT-functional V segments, including TRBV6-2 and TRBV6-3, could not be distinguished by the 87-base-pair reads and were therefore excluded. Most CMV-associated TCR beta chains appeared to be HLA-restricted in a later analysis, and the HLA associations seemed to be driven largely by CMV exposure. When HLA alleles, especially DR and DQ, strongly co-occurred, attributing TCR associations to individual alleles was difficult. CMV serostatus was the only immune exposure information available for the cohort. The presence/absence analyses assumed that sequencing depth was roughly uniform across donors, and that assumption may not be true. According to a later analysis, TCR association rates differed among HLA loci, with DRB1 alleles showing the most associated TCRs and HLA-C alleles showing the fewest. A later analysis found that HLA-associated TCR beta chains were more clonally expanded and had lower generation probabilities than equally common non-associated chains. The cohort was sequenced for TCR beta chains only, and without alpha or paired-chain data the features that could be detected were limited. In a later analysis, 16,951 TCR beta sequences were associated with specific HLA alleles at a false discovery rate of 0.05. A further reported finding was that TCR beta sequences accurately predicted the HLA-A and HLA-B alleles for most subjects in the first cohort. A cluster of highly shared sequence variants was judged likely to be a technical artifact of the sequencing pipeline. The study gave a list of about 170 TCR beta chains associated with cytomegalovirus. The authors suggested that the approach could potentially be generalized to other disease states and immunological phenotypes. Because HLA typing was unavailable for some donors at each locus, only the typed subset was used in association tests. According to a later analysis, parvovirus B19, influenza, CMV and Epstein-Barr virus appeared linked to several top co-occurrence clusters. In both the original and validation cohorts, the classifier was reported to diagnose cytomegalovirus status with high specificity and sensitivity. Because counts were too low, about 15 rarely observed V segments, including chromosome 9 orphons, were left out of the earlier analysis of about 620 of the donors.

In total, just over 650 healthy bone marrow donors made up the cohort. All cohort members were sampled while nominally healthy, although unrecorded immune exposures were likely present. The donor tested CMV seronegative and was one of the 352 seronegative cohort members. Each donor provided a peripheral blood sample, and peripheral blood mononuclear cells were used for TCR beta sequencing. The Qiagen DNeasy Blood Extraction Kit was used to extract genomic DNA from the blood cell samples. From the cysteine through the phenylalanine, the CDR3 covers 12 amino acids. The DNA shown is the 36-base CDR3, in frame from base 1. According to the germline V gene, CDR1 reads MDHEN and CDR2 reads SYDVKM. Trimming takes 2 bases from V and 8 bases from J, and the germline ends sit 9 bases apart. In regard to this clone: Its antigen is unknown. No base quality values were provided; no much bigger clone lies one nucleotide off.

Libraries were built with the immunoSEQ multiplex PCR assay. The multiplex PCR relied on a mix of 60 forward primers for TCR Vbeta segments and 13 reverse primers for TCR Jbeta segments. A multiplex PCR assay on genomic DNA amplified the CDR3 region of rearranged TCR beta genes. Amplified TCR beta libraries were sequenced as 87-base-pair reads on the Illumina HiSeq System. The authors processed their data as follows. A later analysis tallied roughly 76 million unique TCR beta chains across the 666 repertoires, and about 10 million of those chains were shared by two or more donors. Raw reads were error-corrected and collapsed into unique sequences with a nearest-neighbor algorithm that merged closely related sequences to remove PCR and sequencing errors. To assign V, D and J gene segments, CDR3 sequences were aligned to IMGT reference sequences. For a sequence to be retained, a match of at least six nucleotides to both a V gene segment and a J gene segment was required. Rearrangements were called productive when the CDR3 lacked stop codons and stayed in frame with V and J; all others were non-productive. CDR3 was defined according to IMGT convention as the region running from the second conserved V-encoded cysteine to the conserved J-encoded phenylalanine. The earlier analysis of 587 of the donors excluded sequences that lacked an unambiguous match to a single V gene segment. An earlier analysis of 500 to 600 of the donors classified V segments as functional when productive rearrangements were above 56.7% and as segregating when the standard deviation between donors was above 5%. To diagnose cytomegalovirus status from the catalog of TCR beta chain sequences, a statistical classification framework was built. A later analysis assigned V and J genes by comparing TCR nucleotide sequences with IMGT/GENE-DB human TR gene sequences. Using the TCRdist pipeline, a later analysis assigned CDR3 sequences along with most-parsimonious VDJ recombination scenarios. In a later analysis, each TCR beta chain was defined by its CDR3 amino acid sequence together with its V-gene family, and reads without a unique V-gene family were excluded. In a later analysis, approximately 590 highly shared, low-generation-probability nucleotide sequences were removed to address suspected cross-contamination and a sequencing artifact. In a later analysis, a clonal expansion index for each public chain was calculated from normalized within-repertoire ranks of inferred template counts. In a later analysis, generation probabilities were computed using a VDJ recombination model fitted to out-of-frame rearrangements, and the results were checked against IGoR. In a later analysis, hypergeometric tests were used to score TCR-TCR, TCR-HLA and TCR-CMV co-occurrence, with a repertoire-size bias correction applied to TCR pairs. A later analysis estimated false discovery rates by permuting HLA or CMV assignments 20 times. In a later analysis, co-occurring TCRs were grouped using DBSCAN, and TCRdist sequence similarity was added for clustering within HLA-allele-positive subsets. Repertoires with fewer than 30,000 or more than 120,000 public chains were left out of co-occurrence clustering, as were a handful of repertoires with anomalous nucleotide sharing. Here the immuneACCESS table is served through TCRdb, limited to in-frame sequences with V and J called. Missing clones are a known gap in these copies; in checked studies unresolved V genes cover under half, and the rest lacks a known reason. That table furnishes V, J and clone size, whereas the DNA furnished D and trimming. Across this sample there are approximately 150,000 clones, with roughly three quarters seen only once. The biggest ten clones account for roughly 0.9% of the sample.

This TCR was sampled from a woman aged 55-70 years in good health and CMV-seronegative. Sequenced sample: PBMCs. The rearrangement joined TRBV28 to TRBJ1-2, with TRBD1 perhaps the D gene, on 6 matching bases. The DNA sequence follows: TGTGCCAGCAGTTTAGAGAGGGGGGGCTACACCTTC. Its protein product is CASSLERGGYTF.